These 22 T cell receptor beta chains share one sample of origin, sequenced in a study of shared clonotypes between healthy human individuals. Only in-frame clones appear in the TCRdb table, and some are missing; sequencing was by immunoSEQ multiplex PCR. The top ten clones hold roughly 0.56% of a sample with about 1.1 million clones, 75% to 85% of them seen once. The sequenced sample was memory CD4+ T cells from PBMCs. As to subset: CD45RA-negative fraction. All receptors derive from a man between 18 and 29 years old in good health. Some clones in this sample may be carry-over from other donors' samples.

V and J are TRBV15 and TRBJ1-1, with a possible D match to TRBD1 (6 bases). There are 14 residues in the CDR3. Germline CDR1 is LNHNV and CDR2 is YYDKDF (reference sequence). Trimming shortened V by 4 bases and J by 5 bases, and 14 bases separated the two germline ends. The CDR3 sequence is CATSNRGVRTEAFF. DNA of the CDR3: TGTGCCACCAGCAATAGGGGGGTGAGGACTGAAGCTTTCTTT.

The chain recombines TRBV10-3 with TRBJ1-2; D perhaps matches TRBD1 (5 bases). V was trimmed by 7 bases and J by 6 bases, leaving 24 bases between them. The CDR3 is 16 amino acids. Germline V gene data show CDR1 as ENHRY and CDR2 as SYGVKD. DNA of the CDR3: TGTGCCATCACCCGCCGGGACCCCTCGTCGGCGGATGGCTACACCTTC. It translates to CAITRRDPSSADGYTF.

This chain's CDR3 is CATSRGGGRGPQHF. The CDR3 DNA reads TGTGCCACCAGCAGAGGAGGGGGAAGGGGGCCCCAGCATTTT. The V and J genes are TRBV15 and TRBJ1-5, with D perhaps TRBD1 (6 bases). The CDR3 is 14 residues long. V was cut by 1 base and J by 9 bases, with 13 bases left in between. The germline CDR1 and CDR2 sequences are LNHNV and YYDKDF (reference sequence). Combining the CDR3 with reference TRBV15 and TRBJ1-5 gives the whole variable domain DAMVIQNPRYQVTQFGKPVTLSCSQTLNHNVMYWYQQKSSQAPKLLFHYYDKDFNNEADTPDNFQSRRPNTSFCFLDIRSPGLGDTAMYLCATSRGGGRGPQHFGDGTRLSIL.

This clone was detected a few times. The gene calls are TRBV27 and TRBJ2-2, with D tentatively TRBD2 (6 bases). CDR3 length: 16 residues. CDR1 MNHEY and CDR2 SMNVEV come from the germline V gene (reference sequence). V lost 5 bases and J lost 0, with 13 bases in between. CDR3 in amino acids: CASSPGTAANTGELFF. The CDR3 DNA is TGTGCCAGCAGTCCGGGGACTGCGGCGAACACCGGGGAGCTGTTTTTT.

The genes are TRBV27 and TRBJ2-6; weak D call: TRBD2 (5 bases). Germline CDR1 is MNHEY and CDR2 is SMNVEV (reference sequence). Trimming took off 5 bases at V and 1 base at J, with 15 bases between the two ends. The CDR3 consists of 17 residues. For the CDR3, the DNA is TGTGCCAGCAGTACCAAACTCCGGGGATCTGGGGCCAACGTCCTGACTTTC. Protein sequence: CASSTKLRGSGANVLTF.

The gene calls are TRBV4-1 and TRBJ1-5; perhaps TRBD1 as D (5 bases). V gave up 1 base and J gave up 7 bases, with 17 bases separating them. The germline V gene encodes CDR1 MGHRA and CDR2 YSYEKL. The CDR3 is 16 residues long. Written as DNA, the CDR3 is TGCGCCAGCAGCCAAGTCTGGGGGGTCCAGGGCCAGCCCCAGCATTTT. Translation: CASSQVWGVQGQPQHF.

CDR3 amino acids: CASRGAGAVADTQYF. As DNA, the CDR3 is TGTGCCAGCAGGGGAGCGGGAGCGGTAGCAGATACGCAGTATTTT. The genes are TRBV28 and TRBJ2-3; TRBD2 matches at 8 bases. V dropped 6 bases and J dropped 4; count of bases not matched to a gene: 9. The CDR3 is 15 residues long. From germline, CDR1 is MDHEN and CDR2 SYDVKM.

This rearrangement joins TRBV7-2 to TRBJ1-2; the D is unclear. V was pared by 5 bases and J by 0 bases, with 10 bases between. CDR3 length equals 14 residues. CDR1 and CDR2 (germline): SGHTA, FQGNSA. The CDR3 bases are TGTGCCAGCAGCCCAGGAGATGCTAACTATGGCTACACCTTC. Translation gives CASSPGDANYGYTF.

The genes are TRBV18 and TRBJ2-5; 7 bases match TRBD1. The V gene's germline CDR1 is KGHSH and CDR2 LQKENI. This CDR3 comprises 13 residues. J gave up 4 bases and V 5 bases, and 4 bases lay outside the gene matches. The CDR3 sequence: CASSWSGGETQYF. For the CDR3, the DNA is TGTGCCAGCTCATGGTCAGGGGGAGAGACCCAGTACTTC.

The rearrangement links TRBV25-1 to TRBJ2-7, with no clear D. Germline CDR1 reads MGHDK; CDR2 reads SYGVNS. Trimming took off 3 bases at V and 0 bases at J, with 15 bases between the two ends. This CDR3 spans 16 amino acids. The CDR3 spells CASSDGSGQTSYEQYF. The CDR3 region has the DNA TGTGCCAGCAGTGATGGTAGTGGGCAAACCTCCTACGAGCAGTACTTC.

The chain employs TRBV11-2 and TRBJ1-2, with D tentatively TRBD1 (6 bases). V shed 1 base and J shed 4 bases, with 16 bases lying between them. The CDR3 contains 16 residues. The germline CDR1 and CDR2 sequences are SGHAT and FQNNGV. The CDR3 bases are TGTGCCAGCAGCTTAGTTATTTCAGGGGTAACCTATGGCTACACCTTC. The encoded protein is CASSLVISGVTYGYTF. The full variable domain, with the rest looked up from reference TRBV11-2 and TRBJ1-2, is EAGVAQSPRYKIIEKRQSVAFWCNPISGHATLYWYQQILGQGPKLLIQFQNNGVVDDSQLPKDRFSAERLKGVDSTLKIQPAKLEDSAVYLCASSLVISGVTYGYTFGSGTRLTVV.

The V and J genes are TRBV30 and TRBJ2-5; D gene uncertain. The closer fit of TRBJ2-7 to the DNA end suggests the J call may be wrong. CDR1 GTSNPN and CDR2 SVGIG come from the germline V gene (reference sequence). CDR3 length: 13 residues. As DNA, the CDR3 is TGTGCCTGGAGTGCCAATCTAAGTGGCGAGCAGTACTTC. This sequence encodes CAWSANLSGEQYF.

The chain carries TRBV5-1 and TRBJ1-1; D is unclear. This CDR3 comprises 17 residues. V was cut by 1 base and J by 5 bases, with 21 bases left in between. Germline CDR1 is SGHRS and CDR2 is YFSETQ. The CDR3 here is CASSLIRAISRGTEAFF. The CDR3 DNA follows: TGCGCCAGCAGCTTGATACGAGCTATCAGCCGAGGGACTGAAGCTTTCTTT. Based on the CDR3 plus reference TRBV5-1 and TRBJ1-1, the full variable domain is KAGVTQTPRYLIKTRGQQVTLSCSPISGHRSVSWYQQTPGQGLQFLFEYFSETQRNKGNFPGRFSGRQFSNSRSEMNVSTLELGDSALYLCASSLIRAISRGTEAFFGQGTRLTVV.

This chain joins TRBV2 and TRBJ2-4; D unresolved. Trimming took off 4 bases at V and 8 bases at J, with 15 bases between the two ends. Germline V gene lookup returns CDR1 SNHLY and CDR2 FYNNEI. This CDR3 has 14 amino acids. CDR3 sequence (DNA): TGTGCCAGCAGTGTCCTGAGCCCCCTTGACATTCAGTACTTC. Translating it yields CASSVLSPLDIQYF. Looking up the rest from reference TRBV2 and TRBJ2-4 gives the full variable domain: EPEVTQTPSHQVTQMGQEVILRCVPISNHLYFYWYRQILGQKVEFLVSFYNNEISEKSEIFDDQFSVERPDGSNFTLKIRSTKLEDSAMYFCASSVLSPLDIQYFGAGTRLSVL.

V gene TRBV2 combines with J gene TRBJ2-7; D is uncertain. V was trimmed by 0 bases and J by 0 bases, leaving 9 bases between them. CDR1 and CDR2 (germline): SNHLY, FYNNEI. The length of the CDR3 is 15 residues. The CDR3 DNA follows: TGTGCCAGCAGTGAAGCCTTCGCGGTCTCCTACGAGCAGTACTTC. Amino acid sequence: CASSEAFAVSYEQYF.

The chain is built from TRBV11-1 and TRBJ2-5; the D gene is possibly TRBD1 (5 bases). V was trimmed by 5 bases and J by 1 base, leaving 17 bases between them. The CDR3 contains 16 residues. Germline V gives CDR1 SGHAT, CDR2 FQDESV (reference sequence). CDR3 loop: CASSVDSLSAQETQYF. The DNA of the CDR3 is TGTGCCAGCAGCGTAGACAGCCTATCAGCCCAAGAGACCCAGTACTTC.

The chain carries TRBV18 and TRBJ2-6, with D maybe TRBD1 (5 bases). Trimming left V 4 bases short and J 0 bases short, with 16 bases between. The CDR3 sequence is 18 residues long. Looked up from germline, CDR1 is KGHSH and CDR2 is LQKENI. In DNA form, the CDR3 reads TGTGCCAGCTCACAACGACAGAGAATGTCCTCTGGGGCCAACGTCCTGACTTTC. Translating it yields CASSQRQRMSSGANVLTF.

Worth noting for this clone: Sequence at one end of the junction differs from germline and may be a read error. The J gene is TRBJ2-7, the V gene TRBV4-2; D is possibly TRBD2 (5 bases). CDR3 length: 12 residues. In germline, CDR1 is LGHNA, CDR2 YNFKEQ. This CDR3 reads CASSQDNGIPIF. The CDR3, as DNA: TGTGCCAGCAGCCAAGACAACGGGATTCCGATCTTC.

The CDR3 DNA is TGTGCCAGCAGCGACCGGGCCCTAGAAAGTGAAAAACTGTTTTTT. Translated, it gives CASSDRALESEKLFF. V and J are TRBV11-2 and TRBJ1-4; no clear D gene. V was trimmed by 5 bases and J by 7 bases, leaving 17 bases between them. Germline V gene data show CDR1 as SGHAT and CDR2 as FQNNGV. The CDR3 sequence is 15 residues long.

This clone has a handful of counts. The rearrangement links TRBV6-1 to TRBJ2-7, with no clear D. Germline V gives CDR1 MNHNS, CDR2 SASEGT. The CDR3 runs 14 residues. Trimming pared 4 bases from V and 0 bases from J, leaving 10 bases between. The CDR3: CASSGELSSYEQYF. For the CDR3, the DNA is TGTGCCAGCAGTGGTGAGTTAAGCTCCTACGAGCAGTACTTC.

CDR3: CASSLEVSTDTQYF. The CDR3 DNA reads as TGTGCCAGCAGCTTAGAGGTTAGCACAGATACGCAGTATTTT. The chain uses TRBV7-9 and TRBJ2-3, with D unresolved. Germline V gives CDR1 SEHNR, CDR2 FQNEAQ (reference sequence). The CDR3 extends over 14 amino acids. The V end lost 1 base, the J end lost 0 bases, and 5 bases lay between the germline ends. Based on the CDR3 plus reference TRBV7-9 and TRBJ2-3, the full variable domain is DTGVSQNPRHKITKRGQNVTFRCDPISEHNRLYWYRQTLGQGPEFLTYFQNEAQLEKSRLLSDRFSAERPKGSFSTLEIQRTEQGDSAMYLCASSLEVSTDTQYFGPGTRLTVL.

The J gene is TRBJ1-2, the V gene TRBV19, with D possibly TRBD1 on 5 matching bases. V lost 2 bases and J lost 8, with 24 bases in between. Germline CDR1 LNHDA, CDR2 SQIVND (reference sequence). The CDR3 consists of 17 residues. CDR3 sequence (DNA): TGTGCCAGTAGTATATTGGGCAAGGGACGGAATATTTGGGGCTACACCTTC. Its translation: CASSILGKGRNIWGYTF. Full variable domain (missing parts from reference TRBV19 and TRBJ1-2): DGGITQSPKYLFRKEGQNVTLSCEQNLNHDAMYWYRQDPGQGLRLIYYSQIVNDFQKGDIAEGYSVSREKKESFPLTVTSAQKNPTAFYLCASSILGKGRNIWGYTFGSGTRLTVV.